This T cell receptor beta chain derives from a study of cytomegalovirus exposure and HLA in healthy donors. The wider study: Within the Caucasian-associated ancestry cluster were roughly 82% of the approximately 390 genotyped donors.

13 Jbeta primers and 60 Vbeta primers were used for the PCR. Data came from immunoSEQ multiplex PCR; TCRdb stores just in-frame clones and leaves some out. The table lists about 170,000 clones, around 77% of them singletons. General observations from the study: Equally common other TCR beta chains were less clonally expanded than HLA-associated ones, a later analysis found. The study labeled more than 150 TCR beta chains cytomegalovirus-associated. Many donors carried some public TCRs, although rarity characterized most TCR sequences.

The CDR3 is 15 amino acids. The germline gives CDR1 SGHDN, CDR2 FVKESK. V lost 4 bases and J 1 base, leaving 13 bases between the germline ends. Notes on this clone: Its antigen remains unidentified.

The source material was PBMCs. This TCR came from a female donor in good health and CMV-seronegative. The chain is built from TRBV14 and TRBJ1-1, with a possible D match to TRBD1 (6 bases). CDR3 residues: CASSRDGQPNTEAFF. The CDR3 DNA reads as TGTGCCAGCAGCCGAGATGGACAGCCGAACACTGAAGCTTTCTTT.